This TCR beta chain appears in the sequencing data of a study of glioma-infiltrating T cells after dendritic cell vaccination. Germline lookup yields CDR1 MNHNY and CDR2 SVGAGI (reference sequence). The V and J ends lost 5 bases and 12 bases, in that order; junction bases with no gene match: 5. This CDR3 comprises 11 residues. Data came from immunoSEQ multiplex PCR; TCRdb stores just in-frame clones and leaves some out. The table includes tens of thousands of clones, 85% detected once. Time point defined: after dendritic cell vaccination, including at tumor progression/relapse. PBMC sampling occurred before vaccination, two weeks after the third dose, and at progression.

V usage is TRBV6-6 and J usage is TRBJ1-1; 8 bases are shared with TRBD1. The material sequenced was blood, taken after dendritic cell vaccination. The receptor comes from a human donor with glioblastoma. The CDR3 region has the DNA TGTGCCAGCAGTCGACAGGGGTTTCCTTTCTTT. Encoded protein: CASSRQGFPFF.